This T cell receptor beta chain emerged from a study of shared clonotypes between healthy human individuals. The CDR3 runs 14 residues. V gave up 7 bases and J gave up 4 bases, with 15 bases separating them. The germline gives CDR1 SNHLY, CDR2 FYNNEI. Produced via immunoSEQ multiplex PCR; TCRdb's table is partial and in-frame only. The sample includes about 710,000 clones, about two thirds of them seen just once. This chain links TRBV2 with TRBJ2-3; TRBD2 is a possible D gene (6 bases). The sequence was collected from a woman in her thirties in good health. The source material was memory CD4+ T cells sorted from blood. The subset here: CD45RA-negative fraction. CDR3 sequence: CASTQGEVPDTQYF. The CDR3 region has the DNA TGTGCCAGCACCCAAGGGGAGGTCCCAGATACGCAGTATTTT. Variable domain in full (rest from reference TRBV2 and TRBJ2-3): EPEVTQTPSHQVTQMGQEVILRCVPISNHLYFYWYRQILGQKVEFLVSFYNNEISEKSEIFDDQFSVERPDGSNFTLKIRSTKLEDSAMYFCASTQGEVPDTQYFGPGTRLTVL.